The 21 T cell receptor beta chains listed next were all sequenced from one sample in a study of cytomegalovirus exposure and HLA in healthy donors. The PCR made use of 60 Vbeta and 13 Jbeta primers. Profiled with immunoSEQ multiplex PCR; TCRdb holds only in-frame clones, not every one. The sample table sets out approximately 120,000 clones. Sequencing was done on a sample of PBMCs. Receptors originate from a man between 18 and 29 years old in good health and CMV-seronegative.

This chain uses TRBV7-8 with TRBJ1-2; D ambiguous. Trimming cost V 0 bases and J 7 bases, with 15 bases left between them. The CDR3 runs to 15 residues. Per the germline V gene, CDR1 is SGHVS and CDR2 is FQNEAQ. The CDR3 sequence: CASSLASGVGFGYTF. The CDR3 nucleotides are TGTGCCAGCAGCTTAGCGTCGGGTGTCGGTTTTGGCTACACCTTC.

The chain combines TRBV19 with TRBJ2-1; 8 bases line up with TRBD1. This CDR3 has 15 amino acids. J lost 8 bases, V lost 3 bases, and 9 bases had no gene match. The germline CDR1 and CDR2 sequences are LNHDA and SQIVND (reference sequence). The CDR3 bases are TGTGCCAGTAGTATCCCCAGGGGGCTAAGGGATGAGCAGTTCTTC. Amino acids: CASSIPRGLRDEQFF. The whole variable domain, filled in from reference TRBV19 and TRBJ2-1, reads DGGITQSPKYLFRKEGQNVTLSCEQNLNHDAMYWYRQDPGQGLRLIYYSQIVNDFQKGDIAEGYSVSREKKESFPLTVTSAQKNPTAFYLCASSIPRGLRDEQFFGPGTRLTVL.

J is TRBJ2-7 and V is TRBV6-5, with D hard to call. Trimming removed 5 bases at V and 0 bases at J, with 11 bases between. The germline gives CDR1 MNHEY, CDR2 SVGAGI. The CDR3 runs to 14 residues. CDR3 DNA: TGTGCCAGCAGTCGAGTGGGCACCTCCTACGAGCAGTACTTC. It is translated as CASSRVGTSYEQYF.

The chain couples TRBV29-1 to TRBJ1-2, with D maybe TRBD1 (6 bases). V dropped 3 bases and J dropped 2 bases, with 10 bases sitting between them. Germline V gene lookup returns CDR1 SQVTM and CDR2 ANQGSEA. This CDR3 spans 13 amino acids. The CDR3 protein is CSVDETGNYGYTF. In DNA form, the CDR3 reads TGCAGCGTTGATGAGACAGGCAACTATGGCTACACCTTC.

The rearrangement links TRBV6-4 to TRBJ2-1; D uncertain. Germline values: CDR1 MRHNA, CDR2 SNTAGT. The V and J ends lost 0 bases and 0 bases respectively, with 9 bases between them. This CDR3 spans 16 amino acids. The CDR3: CASSDSDTSSYNEQFF. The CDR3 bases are TGTGCCAGCAGTGACTCTGACACCTCCTCCTACAATGAGCAGTTCTTC.

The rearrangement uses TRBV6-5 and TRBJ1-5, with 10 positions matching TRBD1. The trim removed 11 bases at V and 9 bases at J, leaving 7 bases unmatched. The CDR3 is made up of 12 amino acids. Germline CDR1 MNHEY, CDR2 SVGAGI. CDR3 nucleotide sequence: TGTGCCGCAGGACAGGGGGTAATGCCCCAGCATTTT. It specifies CAAGQGVMPQHF.

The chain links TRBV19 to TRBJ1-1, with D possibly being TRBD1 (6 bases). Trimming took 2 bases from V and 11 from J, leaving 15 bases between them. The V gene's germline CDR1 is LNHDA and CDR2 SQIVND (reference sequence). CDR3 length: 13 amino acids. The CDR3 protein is CASSITAGEKAFF. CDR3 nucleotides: TGTGCCAGTAGTATAACGGCAGGGGAAAAGGCTTTCTTT.

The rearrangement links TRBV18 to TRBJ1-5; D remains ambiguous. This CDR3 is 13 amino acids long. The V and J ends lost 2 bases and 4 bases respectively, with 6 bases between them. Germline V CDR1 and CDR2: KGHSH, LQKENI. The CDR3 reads CASSPVENQPQHF. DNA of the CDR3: TGTGCCAGCTCACCAGTTGAGAATCAGCCCCAGCATTTT.

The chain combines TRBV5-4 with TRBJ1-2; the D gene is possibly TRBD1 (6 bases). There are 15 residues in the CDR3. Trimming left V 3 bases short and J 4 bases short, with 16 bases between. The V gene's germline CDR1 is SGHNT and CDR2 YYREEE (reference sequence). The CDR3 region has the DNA TGTGCCAGCAGCTCCCCGCCGGGGGGGGCCTATGGCTACACCTTC. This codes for CASSSPPGGAYGYTF.

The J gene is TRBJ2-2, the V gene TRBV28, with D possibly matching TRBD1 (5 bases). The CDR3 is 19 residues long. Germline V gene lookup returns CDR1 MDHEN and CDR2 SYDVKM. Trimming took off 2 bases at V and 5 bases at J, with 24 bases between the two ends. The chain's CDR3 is CASSLDPGIFSKATGELFF. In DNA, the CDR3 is TGTGCCAGCAGTTTAGACCCAGGGATTTTTTCCAAAGCGACCGGGGAGCTGTTTTTT.

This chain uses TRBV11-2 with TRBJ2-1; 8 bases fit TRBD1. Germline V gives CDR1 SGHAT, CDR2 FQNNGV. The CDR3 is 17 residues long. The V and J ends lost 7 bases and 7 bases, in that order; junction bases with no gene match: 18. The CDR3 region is CASTPAWARGPDNEQFF. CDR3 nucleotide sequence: TGTGCCAGCACCCCGGCGTGGGCCAGGGGGCCAGATAATGAGCAGTTCTTC.

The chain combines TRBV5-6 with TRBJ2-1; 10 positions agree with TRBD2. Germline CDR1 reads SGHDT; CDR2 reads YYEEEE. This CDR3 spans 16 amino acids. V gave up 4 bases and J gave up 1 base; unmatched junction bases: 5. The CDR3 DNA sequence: TGTGCCAGCAGCCACGGACTAGCGGATTCCTACAATGAGCAGTTCTTC. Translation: CASSHGLADSYNEQFF.

The CDR3 here is CASSSPGLAGVRELFF. DNA of the CDR3: TGTGCCAGCAGCTCTCCGGGACTAGCGGGAGTAAGGGAGCTGTTTTTT. The V gene is TRBV7-8, the J gene TRBJ2-2; 14 bases match TRBD2. This CDR3 is 16 amino acids long. V was pared by 4 bases and J by 9 bases, with 7 bases of the junction left unmatched. CDR1 is SGHVS, CDR2 FQNEAQ, per germline.

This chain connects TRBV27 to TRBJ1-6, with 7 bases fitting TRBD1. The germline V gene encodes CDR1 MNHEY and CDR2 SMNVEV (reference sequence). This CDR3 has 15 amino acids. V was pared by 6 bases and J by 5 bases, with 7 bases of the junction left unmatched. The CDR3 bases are TGTGCCAGCAGCCGAGCCGGGACAGATAATTCACCCCTCCACTTT. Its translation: CASSRAGTDNSPLHF.

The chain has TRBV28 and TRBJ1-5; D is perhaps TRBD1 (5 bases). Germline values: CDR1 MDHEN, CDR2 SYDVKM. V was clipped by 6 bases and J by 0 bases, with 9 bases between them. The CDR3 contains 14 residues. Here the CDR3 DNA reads TGTGCCAGCAGAAACAGGTATAGCAATCAGCCCCAGCATTTT. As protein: CASRNRYSNQPQHF.

DNA of the CDR3: TGTGCCATCAACGAGGGAGGGCAGGGAGATGGCTACACCTTC. It is translated as CAINEGGQGDGYTF. The gene calls are TRBV10-3 and TRBJ1-2; perhaps TRBD1 as D (5 bases). Per germline, CDR1 ENHRY and CDR2 SYGVKD. Deletions cut 7 bases from V and 6 bases from J, with 18 bases between. CDR3 length: 14 residues.

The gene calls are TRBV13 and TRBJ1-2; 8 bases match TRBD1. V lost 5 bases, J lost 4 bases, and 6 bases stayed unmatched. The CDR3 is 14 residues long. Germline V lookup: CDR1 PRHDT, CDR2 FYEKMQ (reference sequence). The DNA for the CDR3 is TGTGCCAGCAGCCGGGACAGGAGCTCCTATGGCTACACCTTC. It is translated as CASSRDRSSYGYTF.

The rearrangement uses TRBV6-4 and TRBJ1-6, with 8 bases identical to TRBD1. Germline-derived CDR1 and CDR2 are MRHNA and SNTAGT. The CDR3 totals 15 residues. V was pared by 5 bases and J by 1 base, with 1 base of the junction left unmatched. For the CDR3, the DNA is TGTGCCAGCAGTACAGGGGGTTCCTATAATTCACCCCTCCACTTT. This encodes CASSTGGSYNSPLHF.

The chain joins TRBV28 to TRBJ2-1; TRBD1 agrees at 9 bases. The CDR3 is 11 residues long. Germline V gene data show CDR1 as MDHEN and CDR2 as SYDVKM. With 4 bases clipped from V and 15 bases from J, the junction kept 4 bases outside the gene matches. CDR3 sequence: CASSSGQGPFF. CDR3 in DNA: TGTGCCAGCAGTTCCGGACAGGGGCCGTTCTTC.

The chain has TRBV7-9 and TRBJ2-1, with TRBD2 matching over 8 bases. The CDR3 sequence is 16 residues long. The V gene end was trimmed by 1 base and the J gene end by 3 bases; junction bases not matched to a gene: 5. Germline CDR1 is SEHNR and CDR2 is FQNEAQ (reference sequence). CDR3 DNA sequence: TGTGCCAGCAGCTTAGGTGGGACTAGGATCTACAATGAGCAGTTCTTC. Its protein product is CASSLGGTRIYNEQFF.

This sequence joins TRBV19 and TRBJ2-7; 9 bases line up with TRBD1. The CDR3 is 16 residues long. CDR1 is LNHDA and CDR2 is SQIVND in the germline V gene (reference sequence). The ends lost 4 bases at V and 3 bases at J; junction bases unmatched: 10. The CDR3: CASSTWGQGTVYEQYF. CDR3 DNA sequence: TGTGCCAGTAGTACATGGGGACAGGGTACGGTCTACGAGCAGTACTTC.